This record looks at one T cell receptor beta chain sequence and its context. Germline-derived CDR1 and CDR2 are SGHRS and YFSETQ. The CDR3 length is 16 residues. Trimming pared 0 bases from V and 4 bases from J, leaving 16 bases between. The data originate from a study of glioma-infiltrating T cells after dendritic cell vaccination. The repertoire was sequenced with immunoSEQ multiplex PCR; TCRdb's copy has only in-frame clones and lacks some. The top ten hold around 2.1% of the sample, which has tens of thousands of clones, more than 85% seen once. The sequence derives from a human donor with glioblastoma. This chain joins TRBV5-1 and TRBJ2-5, with D maybe TRBD2 (6 bases). The starting material was blood, obtained before dendritic cell vaccination. CDR3 nucleotides: TGCGCCAGCAGCTTGGTTAGCGGCTTGGTGGGAGAGACCCAGTACTTC. This gives the protein CASSLVSGLVGETQYF.